This T cell receptor beta chain was sequenced in a study of blood T cell repertoires in COVID-19. Across the study: There were acute and convalescent COVID-19 samples, and they came from the United States, Italy and Spain.

J lost 10 bases, V lost 5 bases, and 7 bases had no gene match. The CDR3 length is 15 residues. The germline V gene encodes CDR1 MNHEY and CDR2 SMNVEV (reference sequence). Libraries were prepared by immunoSEQ multiplex PCR; TCRdb keeps only in-frame clonotypes and omits some of them. The repertoire has some 330,000 clones, 88% of them found once; the top ten carry less than 6.5%. The participants were between about 18 and 90 years old and came from under 25 US areas. The J gene is TRBJ1-6, the V gene TRBV27, with 11 bases fitting TRBD1. This clonotype was obtained from a man aged 30 to 39 who had recovered from COVID-19. Material: PBMCs or T cells enriched from blood (not recorded which). The CDR3 region is CASSPRTGGRSPLHF. In nucleotides, the CDR3 is TGTGCCAGCAGTCCAAGGACAGGGGGCCGGTCACCCCTCCACTTT.